The source of this T cell receptor beta chain is a study of T cell clusters in autoimmune cytopenias. Turning to the study itself: Per sample, median TRB depth was around 51,000 reads, yielding a median approximately 2,400 distinct clonotypes.

By frequency, this clonotype is medium-sized. Multiplex touch-down PCR amplified TRB using TRB-A and TRB-B pools in one tube. Each CDR3 protein gets one entry in TCRdb, which reprocessed the multiplex PCR reads and gives no DNA. Listed are 4,000 or so distinct CDR3 sequences; around a fifth falls within the top ten. Germline assignment: CDR1 LNHDA and CDR2 SQIVND (reference sequence). This CDR3 spans 15 amino acids. TRB amplification used around 0.25 ug of peripheral blood genomic DNA. The data were also submitted as part of a second study, on T cell repertoires in aging, cancer and after chemotherapy. Per that paper: Immunological memory after chemotherapy cannot be judged from the repertoire data.

The sequence came from a human donor in good health. The genes are TRBV19 and TRBJ2-7. Sequencing used peripheral blood. CDR3 residues: CASSIQGKLFYEQYF.